This TCR beta chain was identified in a study of blood T cell repertoires in COVID-19. Between the trimmed V and J ends, which lost 2 bases and 4 bases, there was a span of 15 bases. The CDR3 totals 16 residues. The germline V gene encodes CDR1 LGHNA and CDR2 YSLEER. This clone was seen a few times. In the original workflow: Nucleated cell counts were estimated from reference gene primer amplification. Generated by immunoSEQ multiplex PCR, the TCRdb table keeps only in-frame clones and is missing some. The V and J calls and clone size are taken from that table; D and trimming were inferred from the DNA. The data hold under 300,000 clones, with approximately 88% observed a single time.

The TCR sequence derives from a human donor with COVID-19, enrolled during active disease. The donor label of this sample is uncertain. The sequenced sample consisted of peripheral blood. This chain joins TRBV4-3 and TRBJ1-3; D gene unclear. The CDR3: CASSQNPTGVGNTIYF. The CDR3 coding sequence is TGCGCCAGCAGCCAAAACCCCACCGGGGTAGGAAACACCATATATTTT.